One sample yielded the 15 T cell receptor beta chains listed below, sequenced in a study of regulatory T cells in long-lasting Graves disease. This sample's time point: newly diagnosed GD, antithyroid drugs for less than 3 months. The TCR library was prepared using RNA isolated from PBMCs. Relying on iRepertoire HTBI primers and Arm-PCR of CDR3 regions, the team built TCR beta libraries. TCRdb reprocessed the multiplex PCR reads via MiXCR and lists one record per CDR3 protein. The sample includes about 240,000 distinct CDR3 sequences, around 20% seen only once; the top ten take approximately 13%. The material sequenced was peripheral blood mononuclear cells (PBMCs), taken at new diagnosis, from a patient treated with antithyroid drugs. These receptors were obtained from a female donor with Graves disease.

This clonotype occurred many times. The chain has TRBV5-1 and TRBJ2-2; 9 nucleotides line up with TRBD1. Trimming removed 4 bases from V and 3 bases from J; junction bases left unmatched: 7. The germline gives CDR1 SGHRS, CDR2 YFSETQ. The CDR3 is made up of 16 amino acids. In DNA form, the CDR3 reads TGCGCCAGCAGCCCGGGACAGGGTGTCGACACCGGGGAGCTGTTTTTT. Translated: CASSPGQGVDTGELFF.

This clonotype came up a few times. The chain joins TRBV14 to TRBJ1-2; 9 positions match TRBD1. V was clipped by 3 bases and J by 8 bases; unmatched bases: 13. The CDR3 runs to 16 residues. Germline V gene data show CDR1 as SGHDN and CDR2 as FVKESK. The CDR3 here is CASSQSGTGRSRGYTF. The CDR3 DNA reads as TGTGCCAGCAGCCAGTCCGGGACAGGGAGGTCGCGAGGCTACACCTTC.

This clonotype was observed at least ten times. The J gene is TRBJ1-2, the V gene TRBV20-1; maybe TRBD1 (5 bases). The V and J ends lost 3 bases and 2 bases respectively, with 19 bases between them. Germline CDR1 is DFQATT and CDR2 is SNEGSKA (reference sequence). The CDR3 consists of 16 residues. CDR3 coding DNA: TGCAGTGCTAGTAGGGACGTGCTTTCCGGGAACTATGGCTACACCTTC. It codes for CSASRDVLSGNYGYTF.

This clonotype has ten or more counts. The V gene is TRBV19, the J gene TRBJ2-7; D assignment may be TRBD1 or TRBD2 (5 bases each). The CDR3 runs 14 residues. Trimming removed 6 bases from V and 2 bases from J, with 14 bases in between. Germline CDR1 and CDR2: LNHDA and SQIVND (reference sequence). In DNA, the CDR3 is TGTGCCAGTAGCCTCAACGAGGGGCCCTACGAGCAGTACTTC. Its protein is CASSLNEGPYEQYF.

Many counts were recorded for this clonotype. This sequence joins TRBV7-2 and TRBJ2-3; D is ambiguous. Per germline, CDR1 SGHTA and CDR2 FQGNSA. This CDR3 has 16 amino acids. The V gene lost 1 base and the J gene lost 1 base, with 12 bases spanning the gap. CDR3 protein: CASSLVSGRRTDTQYF. For the CDR3, the DNA is TGTGCCAGCAGCTTAGTTTCTGGACGTCGCACAGATACGCAGTATTTT.

This clonotype was found a few times. This sequence joins TRBV3-1 and TRBJ2-3, with 9 positions matching TRBD2. Germline CDR1 and CDR2: LGHDT and YNNKEL (reference sequence). The CDR3 contains 16 residues. Trimming cost V 4 bases and J 2 bases; bases outside gene matches: 7. DNA for the CDR3: TGTGCCAGCAGCCTAAGAGCGGGGGGTATCACAGATACGCAGTATTTT. Amino acids: CASSLRAGGITDTQYF.

This clonotype was counted many times. The CDR3: CASSLRTGGPLNYGYTF. CDR3 bases: TGTGCCAGCAGTCTCCGGACAGGGGGCCCCCTTAACTATGGCTACACCTTC. The chain is built from TRBV6-1 and TRBJ1-2; 11 bases agree with TRBD1. The J segment lost 1 base and the V segment lost 5 bases, leaving 9 bases of the junction unmatched. Per germline, CDR1 MNHNS and CDR2 SASEGT. There are 17 residues in the CDR3.

This clonotype was recorded many times. V is TRBV6-2 or TRBV6-3 and J is TRBJ1-1; 9 bases are a match to TRBD1. J was trimmed by 4 bases and V by 7 bases; bases with no gene match: 10. Per germline, CDR1 MNHEY and CDR2 SVGEGT. The CDR3 consists of 15 residues. CDR3 amino acids: CASNPGTGRGTEAFF. The CDR3 nucleotides are TGTGCCAGCAATCCCGGGACAGGGAGGGGCACTGAAGCTTTCTTT.

The J gene is TRBJ1-2, the V gene TRBV6-1, with D perhaps TRBD1 (5 bases). Germline V gives CDR1 MNHNS, CDR2 SASEGT. The V end lost 5 bases, the J end lost 7 bases, and 20 bases lay between the germline ends. The CDR3 sequence is 15 residues long. The CDR3 DNA reads as TGTGCCAGCAGTAATACGGGACCCGAGGAGAGTGGCTACACCTTC. It yields the protein CASSNTGPEESGYTF.

The chain links TRBV27 to TRBJ1-2; D may be TRBD1 (5 bases). The CDR3 consists of 13 residues. Germline V gene sequence: CDR1 MNHEY, CDR2 SMNVEV (reference sequence). With 10 bases removed from V and 1 base from J, the gap between germline ends came to 13 bases. The CDR3 nucleotides read TGTGCCACCCGAGACAGATTTAACTATGGCTACACCTTC. It codes for CATRDRFNYGYTF.

This rearrangement joins TRBV20-1 to TRBJ1-5, with 7 bases that match TRBD1. Germline V gene sequence: CDR1 DFQATT, CDR2 SNEGSKA (reference sequence). This CDR3 spans 12 amino acids. V lost 5 bases to trimming and J lost 4 bases; unmatched junction nucleotides: 2. The CDR3 bases are TGCAGTGCTTGGGACAGAAATCAGCCCCAGCATTTT. It encodes CSAWDRNQPQHF.

This clonotype has at least ten counts. The chain uses TRBV6-5 and TRBJ1-4; D unresolved. Trimming removed 2 bases at V and 6 bases at J, with 19 bases between. The CDR3 loop spans 17 amino acids. The germline V gene encodes CDR1 MNHEY and CDR2 SVGAGI. The CDR3 here is CASSYPNPPDGDEKLFF. CDR3 nucleotide sequence: TGTGCCAGCAGTTACCCTAATCCACCCGATGGCGATGAAAAACTGTTTTTT.

This clonotype came up many times. This chain joins TRBV6-1 and TRBJ1-1; TRBD1 agrees at 8 bases. This CDR3 has 14 amino acids. V shed 5 bases, J shed 1 base, and the junction held 3 bases outside the gene matches. The germline V gene has CDR1 MNHNS and CDR2 SASEGT. CDR3 sequence (DNA): TGTGCCAGCAGTCCCCAGGGGGCGAACACTGAAGCTTTCTTT. Its translation: CASSPQGANTEAFF.

This clonotype showed up many times. This chain uses TRBV20-1 with TRBJ1-2, with 7 bases aligning to TRBD1. This CDR3 has 13 residues. The J segment lost 2 bases and the V segment lost 6 bases, leaving 6 bases of the junction unmatched. In germline, CDR1 is DFQATT, CDR2 SNEGSKA (reference sequence). CDR3 in amino acids: CSARTGDNYGYTF. The DNA for the CDR3 is TGCAGTGCCAGGACAGGTGACAACTATGGCTACACCTTC.

At least ten counts were recorded for this clonotype. This sequence joins TRBV15 and TRBJ2-1, with D tentatively TRBD1 (6 bases). The DNA end is a closer match to TRBJ2-5, so the J assignment may be wrong. Germline V gives CDR1 LNHNV, CDR2 YYDKDF (reference sequence). This CDR3 spans 13 amino acids. The CDR3 region is CATSWGLQETQYF. The CDR3 DNA sequence: TGTGCCACCAGCTGGGGGCTTCAAGAGACCCAGTACTTC.